These 30 T cell receptor beta chains originate from one sample sequenced in a study of T cell responses to AZD1222 COVID-19 vaccine. TCRdb's copy holds only in-frame clones and misses some; the assay was immunoSEQ multiplex PCR. The profile shows 150,000 to 200,000 clones, 70% to 90% of them singletons. The input for sequencing was peripheral blood, taken 28 days after the second dose of the MenACWY control vaccine. The receptors stem from an adult who received the MenACWY meningococcal vaccine as a control.

The V gene is TRBV19, the J gene TRBJ1-2, with D possibly matching TRBD1 (5 bases). Germline V gives CDR1 LNHDA, CDR2 SQIVND (reference sequence). V was cut by 4 bases and J by 4 bases, with 16 bases left in between. This CDR3 spans 15 amino acids. The CDR3 bases are TGTGCCAGTAGTACGACGCGGGACGGACCCTATGGCTACACCTTC. The encoded protein is CASSTTRDGPYGYTF.

The rearrangement joins TRBV24-1 to TRBJ1-2; TRBD1 might be the D (5 bases). Germline V gene sequence: CDR1 KGHDR, CDR2 SFDVKD. Trimming pared 4 bases from V and 4 bases from J, leaving 15 bases between. The CDR3 extends over 15 amino acids. CDR3 region: CATSDPTDRGYGYTF. The DNA of the CDR3 is TGTGCCACCAGTGACCCGACCGACAGAGGCTATGGCTACACCTTC.

The chain combines TRBV4-3 with TRBJ1-6; D perhaps matches TRBD1 (5 bases). The CDR3 has 16 residues. V was clipped by 4 bases and J by 14 bases, with 24 bases between them. Looked up from germline, CDR1 is LGHNA and CDR2 is YSLEER. CDR3 DNA sequence: TGCGCCAGCAGCCGCGCCGTTGACAGTACCCCCTTCACCCTCCACTTT. Protein product: CASSRAVDSTPFTLHF.

The chain recombines TRBV30 with TRBJ1-5; TRBD1 agrees at 8 bases. The V and J ends lost 0 bases and 2 bases, in that order; junction bases with no gene match: 3. CDR1 and CDR2 (germline): GTSNPN, SVGIG (reference sequence). This CDR3 has 15 residues. Here the CDR3 DNA reads TGTGCCTGGAGTGTAGCAGGGGGCGGCAATCAGCCCCAGCATTTT. It codes for CAWSVAGGGNQPQHF.

This clone was seen only once. The genes are TRBV11-1 and TRBJ1-1; D is unclear. Germline V gene lookup returns CDR1 SGHAT and CDR2 FQDESV (reference sequence). V lost 6 bases and J lost 0, with 14 bases in between. This CDR3 has 15 residues. CDR3: CASSRLMGLNTEAFF. DNA of the CDR3: TGTGCCAGCAGTCGCTTGATGGGTCTGAACACTGAAGCTTTCTTT. Combining the CDR3 with reference TRBV11-1 and TRBJ1-1 gives the whole variable domain EAEVAQSPRYKITEKSQAVAFWCDPISGHATLYWYRQILGQGPELLVQFQDESVVDDSQLPKDRFSAERLKGVDSTLKIQPAELGDSAMYLCASSRLMGLNTEAFFGQGTRLTVV.

The chain employs TRBV5-8 and TRBJ1-5; TRBD1 matches at 11 bases. CDR1 is SGHTS and CDR2 is YDEGEE in the germline V gene. The J segment lost 5 bases and the V segment lost 4 bases, leaving 8 bases of the junction unmatched. The CDR3 consists of 16 residues. The CDR3 sequence is CASSGGQGAFHQPQHF. CDR3 sequence (DNA): TGTGCCAGCAGCGGTGGACAGGGGGCCTTTCATCAGCCCCAGCATTTT.

To note about this clone: The junction shows a germline mismatch at one end, possibly a read error. The chain recombines TRBV6-5 with TRBJ1-1, with D perhaps matching TRBD1 (6 bases). This CDR3 region has 11 residues. Germline assignment: CDR1 MNHEY and CDR2 SVGAGI. CDR3 region: CASSYRDMLSF. The CDR3 bases are TGTGCCAGCAGTTACCGGGACATGCTCTCGTTT.

The J gene is TRBJ1-2, the V gene TRBV21-1; the table's D call, TRBD1, was not checked against the DNA. TRBV21-1 is recorded as a pseudogene. This CDR3 contains 16 residues. CDR3 amino acids: CASSIPRDRVNYGYTF. Here the CDR3 DNA reads TGTGCCAGCAGCATCCCCCGGGACAGGGTGAACTATGGCTACACCTTC.

The chain links TRBV3-1 (or the pseudogene TRBV3-2) to TRBJ2-1, with D perhaps matching TRBD2 (5 bases). CDR3 size: 16 residues. The germline V gene has CDR1 LGHDT and CDR2 YNNKEL (reference sequence). V gave up 4 bases and J gave up 8 bases, with 21 bases separating them. This CDR3 reads CASSPAPAVNGDEQFF. The CDR3 coding sequence is TGTGCCAGCAGCCCCGCGCCAGCGGTAAATGGGGATGAGCAGTTCTTC.

The chain is built from TRBV19 and TRBJ2-5, with a tentative D call TRBD2 (5 bases). The CDR3 is made up of 14 amino acids. V shed 5 bases and J shed 5 bases, with 15 bases lying between them. Germline CDR1 reads LNHDA; CDR2 reads SQIVND (reference sequence). CDR3 DNA sequence: TGTGCCAGTAGTTATCTCGCAGGAGGCGAGACCCAGTACTTC. It translates to CASSYLAGGETQYF.

The count of this clone is one. This chain's CDR3 is CASSVSQGTEAFF. The DNA for the CDR3 is TGTGCCAGCAGCGTCTCACAGGGCACTGAAGCTTTCTTT. The chain uses TRBV11-3 and TRBJ1-1; TRBD1 is a possible D gene (6 bases). CDR3 length equals 13 residues. Looked up from germline, CDR1 is SGHNT and CDR2 is YENEEA. V was trimmed by 5 bases and J by 4 bases, leaving 11 bases between them.

In this sample, this clone turned up once. The V and J genes are TRBV4-3 and TRBJ2-5; 7 bases match TRBD2. This CDR3 contains 19 residues. Germline V gives CDR1 LGHNA, CDR2 YSLEER. V was pared by 3 bases and J by 1 base, with 17 bases of the junction left unmatched. CDR3 nucleotide sequence: TGCGCCAGCAGCCACCGAGTCGGGGGGTGGGGGGTGATCCAAGAGACCCAGTACTTC. This sequence encodes CASSHRVGGWGVIQETQYF.

V usage is TRBV12-3 or TRBV12-4 and J usage is TRBJ2-5, with 9 bases aligning to TRBD2. The length of the CDR3 is 13 residues. V gave up 5 bases and J gave up 4 bases; unmatched junction bases: 2. The CDR3 DNA reads TGTGCCAGCAGTCCAGCGGGAGGAGAGACCCAGTACTTC. It codes for CASSPAGGETQYF.

This clone came up once. CDR3 in DNA: TGTGCCAGCAGCCCTGGGACAGGAACCTACAATGAGCAGTTCTTC. It codes for CASSPGTGTYNEQFF. The chain links TRBV7-9 to TRBJ2-1; 8 bases line up with TRBD1. This CDR3 has 15 amino acids. Trimming cost V 5 bases and J 2 bases; bases outside gene matches: 5. Germline V gene data show CDR1 as SEHNR and CDR2 as FQNEAQ (reference sequence).

This rearrangement joins TRBV1 to TRBJ2-7; the listed D gene, TRBD2, was not tested against the DNA. TRBV1 represents a pseudogene. The CDR3 loop spans 15 amino acids. The CDR3 coding sequence is TGCACCAGCAGTCATCAGCGGGAGGTACGAAACGAGCAGTACTTC. Encoded protein: CTSSHQREVRNEQYF.

This chain joins TRBV7-2 and TRBJ1-1; a weak D match, TRBD1 (5 bases). This CDR3 region has 15 residues. In germline, CDR1 is SGHTA, CDR2 FQGNSA. The V gene lost 3 bases and the J gene lost 1 base, with 12 bases spanning the gap. This CDR3 reads CASSFTGSANTEAFF. CDR3 nucleotides: TGTGCCAGCAGCTTTACAGGCTCGGCGAACACTGAAGCTTTCTTT.

The chain has TRBV19 and TRBJ1-2; D gene unclear. Trimming left V 1 base short and J 4 bases short, with 10 bases between. Germline CDR1 reads LNHDA; CDR2 reads SQIVND (reference sequence). The CDR3 contains 14 residues. CDR3 region: CASSIGDVGYGYTF. The CDR3 DNA reads TGTGCCAGTAGTATAGGAGACGTAGGCTATGGCTACACCTTC.

This clone has only one observation. The chain couples TRBV27 to TRBJ2-7, with 8 bases that match TRBD2. Trimming at V came to 6 bases and at J to 0 bases, leaving 7 bases not matched to a gene. The CDR3 spans 15 residues. Germline V gene sequence: CDR1 MNHEY, CDR2 SMNVEV (reference sequence). CDR3 sequence reads: CASRSSREVSYEQYF. DNA of the CDR3: TGTGCCAGCAGAAGTTCGCGGGAGGTCTCCTACGAGCAGTACTTC.

The V gene is TRBV9, the J gene TRBJ1-3, with no clear D. Between the trimmed V and J ends, which lost 6 bases and 3 bases, there was a span of 7 bases. This CDR3 has 12 amino acids. Germline loops: CDR1 SGDLS, CDR2 YYNGEE. This CDR3 is CASTDGGNTIYF. For the CDR3, the DNA is TGTGCCAGCACGGACGGTGGAAACACCATATATTTT.

V and J are TRBV10-1 and TRBJ2-3; the match to TRBD2 covers 8 bases. The CDR3 has 12 residues. Germline CDR1 is WNHNN and CDR2 is SYGVQD (reference sequence). Germline trimming cut 4 bases from V and 8 bases from J; bases unmatched to any gene: 2. The CDR3 protein is CASSAAGGTQYF. The CDR3 DNA reads TGCGCCAGCAGTGCGGCGGGGGGTACGCAGTATTTT.

The chain is built from TRBV29-1 and TRBJ2-2, with D possibly TRBD1 on 6 matching bases. Germline V gene sequence: CDR1 SQVTM, CDR2 ANQGSEA. This CDR3 is built from 12 residues. V lost 4 bases, J lost 7 bases, and 10 bases lay in between. The CDR3 DNA sequence: TGCAGCGTTGGAGCACAGGGCGGGGAGCTGTTTTTT. This codes for CSVGAQGGELFF.

This chain uses TRBV28 with TRBJ1-2; TRBD1 matches 9 bases. After removal of 1 base from V and 4 bases from J, the junction contained 4 bases not matched to a gene. This CDR3 spans 15 amino acids. The germline gives CDR1 MDHEN, CDR2 SYDVKM. Written as DNA, the CDR3 is TGTGCCAGCAGTTTATCTGACAGGGGGACCTATGGCTACACCTTC. Its translation is CASSLSDRGTYGYTF.

The CDR3 nucleotides read TGTGCCAGCAGGGGGCTACGAGAGACCCAGTACTTC. Translated, it gives CASRGLRETQYF. The chain employs TRBV2 and TRBJ2-5; TRBD1 is a possible D gene (5 bases). Trimming took off 6 bases at V and 4 bases at J, with 9 bases between the two ends. Germline V gene sequence: CDR1 SNHLY, CDR2 FYNNEI. The CDR3 extends over 12 amino acids.

The table lists this clone with a few counts. The chain joins TRBV6-5 to TRBJ2-7; D uncertain. In germline, CDR1 is MNHEY, CDR2 SVGAGI. V was shortened by 2 bases and J by 6 bases, with 17 bases between the two germline ends. The CDR3 loop spans 15 amino acids. The DNA of the CDR3 is TGTGCCAGCAGTTACCTGGGTGGGTCCCACGTCGAGCAGTACTTC. It specifies CASSYLGGSHVEQYF.

Here the CDR3 DNA reads TGTGCCAGTACTGTACAACTGAACACTGAAGCTTTCTTT. The encoded protein is CASTVQLNTEAFF. The chain joins TRBV19 to TRBJ1-1; no reliable D call. Germline CDR1 reads LNHDA; CDR2 reads SQIVND (reference sequence). V lost 7 bases, J lost 0 bases, and 9 bases lay in between. The CDR3 is 13 residues long.

This chain uses TRBV6-5 with TRBJ1-1, with 8 bases that match TRBD1. CDR1 is MNHEY, CDR2 SVGAGI, per germline. The V gene end was trimmed by 4 bases and the J gene end by 7 bases; junction bases not matched to a gene: 8. The CDR3 consists of 14 residues. CDR3 amino acids: CASSSTGGEGEAFF. Written as DNA, the CDR3 is TGTGCCAGCAGTTCAACAGGGGGAGAAGGTGAAGCTTTCTTT.

CDR3 sequence: CASSEGTAYEQYF. As DNA, the CDR3 is TGTGCCAGCAGCGAGGGGACAGCTTACGAGCAGTACTTC. The V and J genes are TRBV7-2 and TRBJ2-7; TRBD1 matches 7 bases. Losses at the gene ends were 5 bases for V and 4 bases for J; bases not matched to a gene: 5. The CDR3 is 13 amino acids. Germline values: CDR1 SGHTA, CDR2 FQGNSA. The full variable domain, rest sourced from reference TRBV7-2 and TRBJ2-7, is GAGVSQSPSNKVTEKGKDVELRCDPISGHTALYWYRQSLGQGLEFLIYFQGNSAPDKSGLPSDRFSAERTGGSVSTLTIQRTQQEDSAVYLCASSEGTAYEQYFGPGTRLTVT.

V gene TRBV24-1 combines with J gene TRBJ1-5; the D is unclear. The CDR3 contains 11 residues. Germline V gene sequence: CDR1 KGHDR, CDR2 SFDVKD. The V gene lost 0 bases and the J gene lost 16 bases, with 9 bases spanning the gap. CDR3 nucleotide sequence: TGTGCCACCAGTGATTTGCGGGCGTTCCATTTT. Its protein product is CATSDLRAFHF.

The J gene is TRBJ2-1, the V gene TRBV11-3, with D possibly being TRBD2 (5 bases). The CDR3 has 13 amino acids. Trimming removed 5 bases at V and 9 bases at J, with 14 bases between. Germline CDR1 SGHNT, CDR2 YENEEA. CDR3 residues: CASSPQSSGEQFF. In DNA, the CDR3 is TGTGCCAGCAGCCCCCAAAGCAGCGGTGAGCAGTTCTTC.

The chain has TRBV12-3 or TRBV12-4 and TRBJ2-2; D uncertain. The CDR3 extends over 11 amino acids. V lost 3 bases to trimming and J lost 7 bases, with 3 bases between them. The CDR3 DNA reads as TGTGCCAGCAGTTTTGTCGGGGAGCTGTTTTTT. Translation gives CASSFVGELFF.